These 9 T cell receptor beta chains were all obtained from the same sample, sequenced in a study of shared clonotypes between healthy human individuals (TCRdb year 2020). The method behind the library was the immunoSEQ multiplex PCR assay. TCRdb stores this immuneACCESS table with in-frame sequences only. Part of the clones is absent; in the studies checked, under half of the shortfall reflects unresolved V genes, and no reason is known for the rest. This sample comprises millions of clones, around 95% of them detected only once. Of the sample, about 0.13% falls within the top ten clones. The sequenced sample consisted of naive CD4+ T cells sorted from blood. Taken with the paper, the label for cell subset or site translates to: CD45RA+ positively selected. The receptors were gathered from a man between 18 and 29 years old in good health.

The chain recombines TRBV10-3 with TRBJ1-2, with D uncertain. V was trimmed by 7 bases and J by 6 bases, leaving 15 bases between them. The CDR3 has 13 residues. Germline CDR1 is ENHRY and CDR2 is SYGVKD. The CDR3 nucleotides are TGTGCCATCAAATTGAAGATTGGGAATGGCTACACCTTC. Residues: CAIKLKIGNGYTF.

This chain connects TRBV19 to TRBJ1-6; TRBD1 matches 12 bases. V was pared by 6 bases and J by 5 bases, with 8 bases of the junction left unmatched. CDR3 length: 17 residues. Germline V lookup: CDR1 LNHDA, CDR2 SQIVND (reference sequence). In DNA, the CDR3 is TGTGCCAGTAGCTCCGGGACAGGGGGCTGGGATAATTCACCCCTCCACTTT. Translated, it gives CASSSGTGGWDNSPLHF.

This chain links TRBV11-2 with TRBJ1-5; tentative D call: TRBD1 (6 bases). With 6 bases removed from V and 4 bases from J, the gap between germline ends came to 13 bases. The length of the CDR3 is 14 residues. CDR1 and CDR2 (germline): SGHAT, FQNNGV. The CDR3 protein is CASSSEGGNQPQHF. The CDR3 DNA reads TGTGCCAGCAGTTCAGAGGGGGGGAATCAGCCCCAGCATTTT.

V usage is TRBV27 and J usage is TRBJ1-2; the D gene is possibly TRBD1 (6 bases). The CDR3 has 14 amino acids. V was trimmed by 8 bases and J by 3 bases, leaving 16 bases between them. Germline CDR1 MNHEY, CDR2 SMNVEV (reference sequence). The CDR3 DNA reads TGTGCCAGCGCTTCTTACAGGGAGGACTATGGCTACACCTTC. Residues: CASASYREDYGYTF.

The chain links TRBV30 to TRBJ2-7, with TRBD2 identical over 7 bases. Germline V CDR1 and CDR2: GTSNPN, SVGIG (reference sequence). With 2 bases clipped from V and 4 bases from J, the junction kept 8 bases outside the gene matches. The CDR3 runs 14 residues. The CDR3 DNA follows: TGTGCCTGGAGTTCAGGACTAGTAGGGTACGAGCAGTACTTC. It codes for CAWSSGLVGYEQYF.

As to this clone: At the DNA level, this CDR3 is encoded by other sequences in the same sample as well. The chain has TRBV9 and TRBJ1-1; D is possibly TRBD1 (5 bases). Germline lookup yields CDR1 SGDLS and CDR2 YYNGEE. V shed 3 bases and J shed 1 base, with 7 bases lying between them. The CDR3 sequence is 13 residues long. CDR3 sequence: CASSATGNTEAFF. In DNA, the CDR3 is TGTGCCAGCAGCGCTACAGGGAACACTGAAGCTTTCTTT.

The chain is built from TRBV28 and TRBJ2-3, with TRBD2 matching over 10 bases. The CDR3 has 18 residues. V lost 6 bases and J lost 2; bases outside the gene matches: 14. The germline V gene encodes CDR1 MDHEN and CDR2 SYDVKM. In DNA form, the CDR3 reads TGTGCCAGCAGCTCCTTTCCCTATAGCGGGGGGACCACAGATACGCAGTATTTT. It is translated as CASSSFPYSGGTTDTQYF.

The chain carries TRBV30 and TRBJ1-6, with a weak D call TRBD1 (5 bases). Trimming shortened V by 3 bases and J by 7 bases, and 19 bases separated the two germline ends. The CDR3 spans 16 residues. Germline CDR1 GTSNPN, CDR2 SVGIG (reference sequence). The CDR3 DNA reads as TGTGCCTGGAGGGACTCCCAGGGAGCATCAAATTCACCCCTCCACTTT. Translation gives CAWRDSQGASNSPLHF. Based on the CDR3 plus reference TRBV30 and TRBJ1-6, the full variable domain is SQTIHQWPATLVQPVGSPLSLECTVEGTSNPNLYWYRQAAGRGLQLLFYSVGIGQISSEVPQNLSASRPQDRQFILSSKKLLLSDSGFYLCAWRDSQGASNSPLHFGNGTRLTVT.

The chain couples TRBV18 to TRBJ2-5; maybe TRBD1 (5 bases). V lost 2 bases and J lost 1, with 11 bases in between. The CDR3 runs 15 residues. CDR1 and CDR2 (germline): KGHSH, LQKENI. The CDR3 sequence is CASSPAEGVQETQYF. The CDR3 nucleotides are TGTGCCAGCTCACCAGCCGAAGGGGTCCAAGAGACCCAGTACTTC. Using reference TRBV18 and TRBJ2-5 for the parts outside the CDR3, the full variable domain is NAGVMQNPRHLVRRRGQEARLRCSPMKGHSHVYWYRQLPEEGLKFMVYLQKENIIDESGMPKERFSAEFPKEGPSILRIQQVVRGDSAAYFCASSPAEGVQETQYFGPGTRLLVL.